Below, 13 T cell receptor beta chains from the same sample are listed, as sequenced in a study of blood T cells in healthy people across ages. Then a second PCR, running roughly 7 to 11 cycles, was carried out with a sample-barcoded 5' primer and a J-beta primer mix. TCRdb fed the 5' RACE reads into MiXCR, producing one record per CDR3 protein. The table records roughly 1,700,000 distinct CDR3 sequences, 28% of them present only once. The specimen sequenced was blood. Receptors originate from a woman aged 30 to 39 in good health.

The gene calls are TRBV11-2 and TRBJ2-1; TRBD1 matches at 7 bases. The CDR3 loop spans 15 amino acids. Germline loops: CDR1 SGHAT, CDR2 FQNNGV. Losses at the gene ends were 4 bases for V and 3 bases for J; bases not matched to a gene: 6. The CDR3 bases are TGTGCCAGCAGCTCGTGGACAGGCCTCTACAATGAGCAGTTCTTC. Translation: CASSSWTGLYNEQFF.

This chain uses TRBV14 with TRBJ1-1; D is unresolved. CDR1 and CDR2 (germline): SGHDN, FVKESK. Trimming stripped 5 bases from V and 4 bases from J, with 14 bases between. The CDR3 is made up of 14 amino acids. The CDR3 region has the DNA TGTGCCAGCAGCGAAGTTTACGGGGTCACTGAAGCTTTCTTT. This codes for CASSEVYGVTEAFF.

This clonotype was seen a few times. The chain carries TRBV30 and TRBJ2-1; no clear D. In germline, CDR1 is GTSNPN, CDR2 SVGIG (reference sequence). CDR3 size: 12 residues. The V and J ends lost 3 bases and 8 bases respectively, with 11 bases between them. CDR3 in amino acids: CAWSNYGDEQFF. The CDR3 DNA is TGTGCCTGGAGCAATTATGGGGATGAGCAGTTCTTC.

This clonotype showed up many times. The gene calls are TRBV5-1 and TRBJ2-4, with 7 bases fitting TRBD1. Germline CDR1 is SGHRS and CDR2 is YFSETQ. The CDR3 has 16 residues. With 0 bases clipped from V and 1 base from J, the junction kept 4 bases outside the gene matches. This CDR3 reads CASSLGTGWAKNIQYF. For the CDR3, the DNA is TGCGCCAGCAGCTTGGGGACAGGTTGGGCCAAAAACATTCAGTACTTC.

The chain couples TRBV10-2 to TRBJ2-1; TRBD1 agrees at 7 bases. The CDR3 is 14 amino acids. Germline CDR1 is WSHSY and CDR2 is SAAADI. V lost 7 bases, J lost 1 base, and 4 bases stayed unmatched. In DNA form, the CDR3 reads TGCGCCAGCAAGGGGGCGAATTCCTACAATGAGCAGTTCTTC. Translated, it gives CASKGANSYNEQFF.

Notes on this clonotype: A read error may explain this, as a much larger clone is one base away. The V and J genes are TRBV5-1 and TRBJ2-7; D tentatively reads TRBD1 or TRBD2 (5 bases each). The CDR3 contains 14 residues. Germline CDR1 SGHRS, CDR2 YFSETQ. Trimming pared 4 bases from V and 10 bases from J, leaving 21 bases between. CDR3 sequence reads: CASSTVGTRDTQYF. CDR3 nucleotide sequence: TGCGCCAGCAGCACGGTAGGGACGAGAGATACCCAGTACTTC.

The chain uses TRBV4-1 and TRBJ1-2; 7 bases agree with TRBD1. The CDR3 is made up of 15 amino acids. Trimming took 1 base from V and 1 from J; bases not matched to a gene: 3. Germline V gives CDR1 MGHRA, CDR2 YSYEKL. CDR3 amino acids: CASSQVNRGNYGYTF. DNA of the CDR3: TGCGCCAGCAGCCAAGTAAACAGGGGTAACTATGGCTACACCTTC.

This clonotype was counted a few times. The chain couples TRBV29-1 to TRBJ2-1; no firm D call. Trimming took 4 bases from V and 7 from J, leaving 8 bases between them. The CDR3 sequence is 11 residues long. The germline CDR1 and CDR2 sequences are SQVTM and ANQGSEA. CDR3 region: CSVVHGNEQFF. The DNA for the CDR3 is TGCAGCGTTGTGCACGGGAATGAGCAGTTCTTC.

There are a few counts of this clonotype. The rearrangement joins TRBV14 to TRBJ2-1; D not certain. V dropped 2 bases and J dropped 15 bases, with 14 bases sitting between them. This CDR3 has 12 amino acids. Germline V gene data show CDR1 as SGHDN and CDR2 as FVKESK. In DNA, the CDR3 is TGTGCCAGCAGCCAACAAGGATTTCGCCTGTTCTTC. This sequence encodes CASSQQGFRLFF. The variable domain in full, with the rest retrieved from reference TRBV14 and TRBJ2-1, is EAGVTQFPSHSVIEKGQTVTLRCDPISGHDNLYWYRRVMGKEIKFLLHFVKESKQDESGMPNNRFLAERTGGTYSTLKVQPAELEDSGVYFCASSQQGFRLFFGPGTRLTVL.

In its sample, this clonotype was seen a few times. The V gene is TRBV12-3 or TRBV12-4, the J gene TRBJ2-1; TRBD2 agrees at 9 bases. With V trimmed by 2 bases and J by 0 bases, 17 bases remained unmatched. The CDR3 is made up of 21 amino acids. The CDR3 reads CASSLWRGGGLHRTSYNEQFF. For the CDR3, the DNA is TGTGCCAGCAGTTTATGGCGGGGGGGCGGCTTACACAGAACCTCCTACAATGAGCAGTTCTTC.

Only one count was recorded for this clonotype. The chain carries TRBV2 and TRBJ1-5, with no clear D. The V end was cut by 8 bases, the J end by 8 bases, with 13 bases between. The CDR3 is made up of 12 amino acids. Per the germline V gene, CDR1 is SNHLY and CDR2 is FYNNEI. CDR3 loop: CASGRDSEPQHF. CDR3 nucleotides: TGTGCCAGCGGTAGGGATAGCGAGCCCCAGCATTTT.

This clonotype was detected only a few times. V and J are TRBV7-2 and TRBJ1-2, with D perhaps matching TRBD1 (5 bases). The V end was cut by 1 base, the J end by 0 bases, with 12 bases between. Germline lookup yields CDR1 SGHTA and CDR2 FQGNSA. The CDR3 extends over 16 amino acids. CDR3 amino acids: CASSLGQWKANYGYTF. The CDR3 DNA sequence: TGTGCCAGCAGCTTAGGACAGTGGAAGGCTAACTATGGCTACACCTTC.

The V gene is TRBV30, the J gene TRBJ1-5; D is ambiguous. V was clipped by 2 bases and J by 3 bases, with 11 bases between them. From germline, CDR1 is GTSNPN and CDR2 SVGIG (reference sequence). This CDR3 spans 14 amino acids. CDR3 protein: CAWSRIRNNQPQHF. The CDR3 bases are TGTGCCTGGAGTAGAATCAGAAACAATCAGCCCCAGCATTTT.